The sequence of this T cell receptor beta chain was determined in a study of human thymus T cells (TCRdb year 2020). Notes on the research overall: The study characterized TCR alpha and beta repertoires from seven to nine infant thymus samples and a few related peripheral blood samples. Donor ages ranging from about 7 to 244 days were recorded, and about six male and a couple of female infants were included in the cohort. Summary of the overall study and its limitations: The related research found that thymic TCR repertoires overlapped highly between unrelated individuals. On average, roughly 800,000 unique TCRB clonotypes were obtained from thymus samples, compared with 70,000 to 90,000 from blood samples. V and J gene segment usage appeared biased in both thymic and peripheral blood repertoires.

The immunoSEQ multiplex PCR assay was used to amplify the TCRB and TCRAD loci from a standardized amount of quality-controlled genomic DNA. Amplicons spanned the V(D)J region at a length sufficient to cover the CDR3 and identify V and J genes. The amplicons were sequenced on an Illumina platform via the commercial immunoSEQ service. Per the authors' processing: Primer bias and sequencing errors were corrected as previously described, and TCRAD and TCRB definitions were based on the IMGT database. The repertoires were analysed using immunoSEQ Analyzer 3.0 and VDJTools for basic statistics, V/J segment usage, diversity estimates, rarefaction and pairwise overlap. To estimate diversity, the Chao1, ChaoE, Efron-Thisted, Shannon and inverse Simpson indices were applied, and diversity was also estimated on datasets down-sampled to the smallest sample. Repertoire overlap used strict matching of CDR3 nucleotide sequence, V gene and J gene, with Jaccard-based multidimensional scaling clustering. TCRdb's version of the immuneACCESS table is confined to in-frame rearrangements and falls short of the full clone set. An unresolved V gene accounts for under half of the shortfall where checked; the remainder is of unknown origin. V and J calls and clone size come straight from that table; D and trimming were deduced from the DNA. The sample table holds under 150,000 clones, of which 90% to 95% were seen once. The ten largest clonotypes hold around 0.025% of the sample.

Concerning this clone itself: It has no known antigen specificity. Base-call qualities are not available, and no considerably larger clone is one nucleotide away.

Thymus tissue was obtained as surgical resects removed during corrective cardiac surgery. Immunologically healthy infants undergoing open corrective cardiac surgery for congenital heart defects in Finland were used as donors. Thymocytes were mechanically released from the tissue and were stored as pellets of roughly 9.5-30 million cells at -70 degrees C. A QIAsymphony instrument was used to extract genomic DNA from the frozen cell pellets. This receptor was identified in a boy younger than two with a congenital heart defect but otherwise immunologically healthy. Sequencing was performed on thymus tissue.

The CDR3: CASSDPPGHLNTEAFF. The nucleotide sequence reads as follows: TGTGCCAGCAGCGATCCACCCGGGCATTTGAACACTGAAGCTTTCTTT. The chain joins TRBV5-4 to TRBJ1-1, with the identity of the D gene unclear. V was cut back by 4 bases and J by 0 bases, leaving a gap of 16 bases between them. The germline V gene (reference sequence) specifies SGHNT as CDR1 and YYREEE as CDR2. The CDR3 contains 16 residues, cysteine and phenylalanine counted. The entry retains the CDR3 DNA only, 48 bases that are in frame from base 1.